Listed below are T cell receptor beta chains from one sample, sequenced in a study of cytomegalovirus exposure and HLA in healthy donors. The assay was immunoSEQ multiplex PCR, and TCRdb's table has in-frame clones only and misses some. The repertoire includes some 150,000 clones, 85% to 90% of them detected once, and around 3% sits in the top ten. The sample was PBMCs. All receptors come from a man in his late teens or twenties in good health and CMV-seronegative. Each CDR3 is given with its conserved first and last residue. D genes are given only for firm matches. Not every row has a clone size; where given, it reads once, few, many or a size class.

NA	TRBV4-2	TRBD2	TRBJ2-1	CASSQDGTSGDHNEQFF	TGTGCCAGCAGCCAAGATGGGACTAGCGGGGACCACAATGAGCAGTTCTTC
NA	TRBV27	NA	TRBJ2-7	CASSLGGPGGYEQYF	TGTGCCAGCAGTTTAGGAGGCCCCGGGGGCTACGAGCAGTACTTC
NA	TRBV4-2	NA	TRBJ1-3	CASSQASGGPGGNTIYF	TGTGCCAGCAGCCAAGCCTCGGGGGGCCCGGGTGGAAACACCATATATTTT
once	TRBV18	TRBD1	TRBJ1-2	CASSDLLDRGGGYGYTF	TGTGCCAGCTCAGACCTTCTTGACAGGGGAGGCGGCTATGGCTACACCTTC
NA	TRBV28	TRBD1	TRBJ1-2	CASSSPGQGAQGYGYTF	TGTGCCAGCAGTTCTCCGGGACAGGGGGCGCAGGGGTATGGCTACACCTTC
NA	TRBV14	TRBD2	TRBJ2-3	CASSRPLAGVTDTQYF	TGTGCCAGCAGCCGACCACTAGCGGGAGTCACAGATACGCAGTATTTT
NA	TRBV28	TRBD1	TRBJ1-3	CASSPDRASGNTIYF	TGTGCCAGCAGTCCGGACAGGGCGTCCGGAAACACCATATATTTT
NA	TRBV6-5	TRBD2	TRBJ2-5	CASSSPSGFQETQYF	TGTGCCAGCAGTTCACCTAGCGGGTTTCAAGAGACCCAGTACTTC
NA	TRBV27	NA	TRBJ2-1	CASSSGGRNEQFF	TGTGCCAGCTCTTCCGGGGGAAGAAATGAGCAGTTCTTC
NA	TRBV5-8	TRBD2	TRBJ2-1	CASSSSGSYNEQFF	TGTGCCAGCAGCTCTAGCGGGAGCTACAATGAGCAGTTCTTC
NA	TRBV6-1	NA	TRBJ2-7	CASSEYYGDSYEQYF	TGTGCCAGCAGTGAATATTACGGGGATTCCTACGAGCAGTACTTC
NA	TRBV2	TRBD1	TRBJ1-2	CARLGTGGADGYTF	TGTGCCAGACTCGGGACAGGGGGCGCAGATGGCTACACCTTC
NA	TRBV7-9	TRBD1	TRBJ1-2	CASSPPGQGLDYGYTF	TGTGCCAGCAGCCCCCCGGGACAGGGATTGGACTATGGCTACACCTTC
NA	TRBV30	NA	TRBJ1-1	CAWNEGGMNTEAFF	TGTGCCTGGAATGAAGGAGGGATGAACACTGAAGCTTTCTTT
NA	TRBV15	NA	TRBJ1-4	CATSRDLSDYNPEKLFF	TGTGCCACCAGCAGAGATCTCTCGGACTATAACCCCGAAAAACTGTTTTTT
NA	TRBV6-6	TRBD2	TRBJ2-5	CASNPAGGPTETQYF	TGTGCCAGCAACCCTGCGGGGGGGCCCACTGAGACCCAGTACTTC
NA	TRBV4-3	TRBD2	TRBJ2-3	CASSQESIAGDTDTQYF	TGCGCCAGCAGCCAGGAAAGTATAGCGGGAGACACAGATACGCAGTATTTT
NA	TRBV28	NA	TRBJ1-3	CAAGSSGNTIYF	TGTGCCGCAGGCAGCTCTGGAAACACCATATATTTT
NA	TRBV5-4	TRBD2	TRBJ2-1	CASSLELAGGTEQFF	TGTGCCAGCAGCTTGGAACTAGCGGGAGGGACTGAGCAGTTCTTC
NA	TRBV11-3	NA	TRBJ2-7	CASSLAGAYEQYF	TGTGCCAGCAGCTTAGCAGGGGCCTACGAGCAGTACTTC
NA	TRBV5-1	TRBD1	TRBJ2-4	CASSLEGQGHRSNIQYF	TGCGCCAGCAGCTTGGAGGGACAGGGCCATCGATCAAACATTCAGTACTTC
NA	TRBV5-8	NA	TRBJ1-5	CASSLRVNQPQHF	TGTGCCAGCAGCTTGCGGGTCAATCAGCCCCAGCATTTT
once	TRBV5-1	NA	TRBJ2-2	CASSLSQRPTGELFF	TGCGCCAGCAGCTTATCCCAGCGGCCCACCGGGGAGCTGTTTTTT
once	TRBV7-9	NA	TRBJ1-2	CASSLAQGRAGYTF	TGTGCCAGCAGCTTAGCGCAGGGCAGGGCTGGCTACACCTTC
NA	TRBV11-2	TRBD1	TRBJ2-1	CASSPRPGTGAHNEQFF	TGTGCCAGCAGCCCACGCCCCGGGACAGGGGCGCACAATGAGCAGTTCTTC
NA	TRBV28	TRBD1	TRBJ2-7	CASSLPGGTEQYF	TGTGCCAGCAGTCTTCCAGGGGGCACCGAGCAGTACTTC
NA	TRBV28	TRBD1	TRBJ1-3	CASSASVGQGAGNTIYF	TGTGCCAGCAGTGCCTCTGTAGGACAGGGCGCCGGAAACACCATATATTTT
NA	TRBV5-6	TRBD1	TRBJ1-1	CASSLANRGQYLDTEAFF	TGTGCCAGCAGCTTGGCCAACAGGGGGCAATATTTGGACACTGAAGCTTTCTTT
NA	TRBV5-1	NA	TRBJ1-2	CASSLGQGRNYGYTF	TGCGCCAGCAGCTTGGGGCAGGGTCGGAACTATGGCTACACCTTC
few	TRBV6-1	NA	TRBJ2-6	CATTDSSGANVLTF	TGTGCCACCACAGATTCCTCTGGGGCCAACGTCCTGACTTTC
NA	TRBV13	NA	TRBJ2-7	CASSQKTGYEQYF	TGTGCCAGCAGCCAGAAAACAGGGTACGAGCAGTACTTC
NA	TRBV11-2	NA	TRBJ2-1	CASRQTGLGNEQFF	TGTGCCAGCAGGCAAACAGGGTTGGGCAATGAGCAGTTCTTC
NA	TRBV25-1	TRBD1	TRBJ1-2	CASNSGQGGYGYTF	TGTGCCAGCAACTCGGGACAGGGAGGGTATGGCTACACCTTC
NA	TRBV7-9	NA	TRBJ2-7	CASSRSSYEQYF	TGTGCCAGCAGCCGCAGCTCCTACGAGCAGTACTTC
once	TRBV7-9	NA	TRBJ2-7	CASSLGSTAGGPGYEQYF	TGTGCCAGCAGCTTAGGCAGTACCGCGGGTGGACCGGGGTACGAGCAGTACTTC
NA	TRBV28	NA	TRBJ2-1	CASSFLEESYNEQFF	TGTGCCAGCAGTTTTCTCGAAGAGTCCTACAATGAGCAGTTCTTC
NA	TRBV6-5	TRBD2	TRBJ2-7	CASSYGLADYEQYF	TGTGCCAGCAGTTACGGACTAGCGGACTACGAGCAGTACTTC
NA	TRBV6-5	NA	TRBJ1-4	CASSYHRDGEKLFF	TGTGCCAGCAGTTACCACAGGGATGGTGAAAAACTGTTTTTT
once	TRBV5-1	NA	TRBJ2-3	CASSLADGARDTQYF	TGCGCCAGCAGCTTGGCCGACGGAGCTAGGGATACGCAGTATTTT
NA	TRBV4-2	NA	TRBJ1-1	CASSQEVRTIATEAFF	TGTGCCAGCAGCCAAGAAGTGCGGACAATAGCCACTGAAGCTTTCTTT
NA	TRBV7-9	TRBD1	TRBJ2-5	CASSPGQGAFVTQYF	TGTGCCAGCAGCCCAGGGCAGGGGGCATTTGTGACCCAGTACTTC
NA	TRBV28	NA	TRBJ2-3	CASSFERAITDTQYF	TGTGCCAGCAGTTTTGAGCGGGCTATCACAGATACGCAGTATTTT
NA	TRBV7-8	NA	TRBJ2-7	CASSLALVLPMNEQYF	TGTGCCAGCAGCTTAGCTTTGGTCCTACCTATGAACGAGCAGTACTTC
NA	TRBV6-1	TRBD1	TRBJ2-1	CASRGTGTGGGEQFF	TGTGCCAGCAGGGGAACCGGGACAGGGGGCGGGGAGCAGTTCTTC
NA	TRBV27	NA	TRBJ1-6	CASRSGNSGAPLHF	TGTGCCAGCAGGTCGGGGAACTCAGGTGCACCCCTCCACTTT
NA	TRBV6-5	NA	TRBJ2-1	CASNIPGNEQFF	TGTGCCAGCAACATTCCAGGGAATGAGCAGTTCTTC
once	TRBV27	TRBD1	TRBJ1-4	CASRDRADEKLFF	TGTGCCAGCAGAGACAGGGCGGATGAAAAACTGTTTTTT
NA	TRBV6-1	NA	TRBJ1-1	CASSLGGAADTEAFF	TGTGCCAGCAGTTTAGGGGGAGCGGCGGACACTGAAGCTTTCTTT
NA	TRBV14	NA	TRBJ2-5	CASSWTPKGTQYF	TGTGCCAGCAGCTGGACTCCTAAGGGGACCCAGTACTTC